Below, one T cell receptor beta chain is given with its context. The specificity of this receptor is unknown. Base-call qualities are not available, and no considerably larger clone is one nucleotide away. The immunoSEQ Assay, a bias-controlled multiplex PCR, was used to amplify TCRbeta CDR3 regions from genomic DNA. In the paper's pipeline: The number of nucleated cells in each sample was estimated from the amplification of reference gene primers within the assay. To quantify the absolute abundance of each unique TCRbeta CDR3 rearrangement, sequence reads were collapsed and filtered. For each sample, productive Simpson clonality was calculated by taking the square root of Simpson's diversity index across productive rearrangements. TCRdb re-hosts the immuneACCESS table, in-frame sequences only. Its copies lack some clones; in the studies checked, an unresolved V gene accounts for under half of them, and the cause for the rest is not known. V, J and clone size are taken as reported in that table, and D and trimming were inferred from the DNA itself. This sample lists around 250,000 clones; just over 85% were detected once. The ten largest clones take up about 14% of the sample.

These data come from a study of blood T cell repertoires in COVID-19 (TCRdb year 2020). Regarding the complete study: The collaborator samples originated in the United States, Italy and Spain and spanned the acute and convalescent phases of COVID-19. Subjects who had been exposed to COVID-19, were actively infected with it, or had recovered from it provided the deeply sampled blood TCRbeta repertoires that made up the dataset. The material from the prospective study consisted of cDNA or gDNA derived from T cells, B-cell-depleted T cells, or PBMCs. Where available, HLA class I and class II types were taken from metadata supplied by the sample provider and were not determined by assay-based typing. The repertoires were made available in a free public database intended to serve as a resource for research on the immune response to SARS-CoV-2. A de-identified subject ID, COVID-19 status, age in years and sex were almost always included in the sample metadata. The samples were drawn from two sources: the first 160 participants of the ongoing ImmuneRACE study, and over 1,000 subjects contributed by 6 global collaborators.

What the research found in general, with its limitations: The amount of clinical and demographic metadata varied by source and participant and was provided uncurated.

The germline V gene (reference sequence) gives CDR1 as SEHNR and CDR2 as FQNEAQ. There are 14 amino acids in the CDR3, from cysteine to phenylalanine inclusive. CDR3 DNA only is kept here, 42 bases in frame from base 1. V and J are truncated by 5 bases and 6 bases respectively, leaving an intervening sequence of 11 bases. Enrolling through a virtual design, the prospective study's participants ranged in age from roughly 18 to 95 years and lived across about two dozen United States geographic areas. To assign participants to cohorts, the prospective study relied on clinical history that participants themselves reported in a screening survey and a study questionnaire. Recovered participants in ImmuneRACE Cohort 3 were defined by two consecutive negative NP/OP PCR tests, clearance by a healthcare professional, or resolution of symptoms. Each participant in the prospective study had whole blood, serum and a nasopharyngeal or oropharyngeal swab collected by mobile phlebotomists. Over an approximately 2-month period, participants in the prospective study had the option of providing additional blood draws and questionnaires. Prospective study blood samples were shipped either frozen or at room temperature before DNA extraction.

Recombination linked TRBV7-9 to TRBJ1-6, and TRBD1 may be the D gene, going by 5 matching bases. Sample: PBMCs or T cells enriched from blood (not recorded which). This sequence originates from a man younger than 35 who had recovered from COVID-19. Here is the DNA: TGTGCCAGCAGCGTGGGGGGGGGTAATTCACCCCTCCACTTT. This codes for CASSVGGGNSPLHF.